The clone carrying this T cell receptor (beta chain) was detected only a few times. PCR employed 60 Vbeta and 13 Jbeta primers. Clones were sequenced by immunoSEQ multiplex PCR, and TCRdb holds only the in-frame ones, with some missing. The sample consists of approximately 190,000 clones, about four fifths of them appearing once. This entry belongs to a study of cytomegalovirus exposure and HLA in healthy donors. The CDR3 loop spans 15 amino acids. Germline assignment: CDR1 SNHLY and CDR2 FYNNEI. Unmatched junction bases numbered 6, after V lost 6 bases and J lost 6 bases. The receptor was isolated from a woman younger than 30 in good health and CMV-seronegative. This chain joins TRBV2 and TRBJ2-1, with 12 nucleotides matching TRBD2. Sequencing used PBMCs. CDR3 nucleotides: TGTGCCAGCAGAAGGACTAGCGGGATTCTCAATGAGCAGTTCTTC. It yields the protein CASRRTSGILNEQFF.